This is a list of T cell receptor beta chains from one sample in a study of vaccination effects on CD4 cells after COVID-19. Repertoires were generated with immunoSEQ multiplex PCR, while TCRdb's copy carries only in-frame clones and drops some. The sample has roughly 24,000 clones, approximately 79% seen once; the top ten hold 16%. These receptors are not linked to any known antigen. This sample comprised CD4+ T cells from PBMCs cultured with SARS-CoV-2 spike peptides, obtained before COVID-19 vaccination. The receptor set was obtained from a human donor who had a prior SARS-CoV-2 infection. CDR3s include the opening cysteine and the closing phenylalanine or tryptophan. A D gene is named only where the DNA matches it firmly.

d_gene: TRBD1; v_gene: TRBV28; len: 13; CDR3aa: CASRRTGADSYTF
d_gene: TRBD1; v_gene: TRBV4-1; len: 15; CDR3aa: CASSQPGQESLRQYF
d_gene: TRBD1; v_gene: TRBV7-3; len: 17; CDR3aa: CASSPQGALYGANVLTF
d_gene: TRBD1; v_gene: TRBV2; len: 14; CDR3aa: CASRRTGVPNEQFF
d_gene: -; v_gene: TRBV5-3; len: 17; CDR3aa: CARSLTVEGASTGELFF
d_gene: -; v_gene: TRBV14; len: 14; CDR3aa: CASSPGQNLYGYTF
d_gene: -; v_gene: TRBV5-1; len: 14; CDR3aa: CASSLMGVEEKLFF
d_gene: -; v_gene: TRBV5-1; len: 16; CDR3aa: CASRGTPGQDGSPLHF
d_gene: TRBD1; v_gene: TRBV5-1; len: 16; CDR3aa: CASSHPDRGRDTEAFF
d_gene: TRBD1; v_gene: TRBV15; len: 15; CDR3aa: CATRMGQAMNTEAFF
d_gene: -; v_gene: TRBV5-5; len: 14; CDR3aa: CASSFRIDLYEQYF
d_gene: TRBD1; v_gene: TRBV2; len: 16; CDR3aa: CASSRTGRPGIETQYF
d_gene: TRBD2; v_gene: TRBV4-2; len: 22; CDR3aa: CASSQVSAQAGLAGGEGETQYF
d_gene: -; v_gene: TRBV18; len: 14; CDR3aa: CASSPEGQGSRYTF
d_gene: -; v_gene: TRBV11-3; len: 13; CDR3aa: CASSSRGGNEQFF
d_gene: -; v_gene: TRBV5-1; len: 12; CDR3aa: CASSLSGTEAFF
d_gene: TRBD1; v_gene: TRBV6-4; len: 16; CDR3aa: CASSDSGTGAVWAQHF
d_gene: -; v_gene: TRBV18; len: 14; CDR3aa: CASSPRGTFYEQYF
d_gene: -; v_gene: TRBV15; len: 16; CDR3aa: CATSRASGFSGQPQHF
d_gene: TRBD2; v_gene: TRBV9; len: 13; CDR3aa: CASSPGLVNEQFF
d_gene: TRBD1; v_gene: TRBV6-5; len: 15; CDR3aa: CASRPGTGFNQPQHF
d_gene: TRBD2; v_gene: TRBV6-1; len: 16; CDR3aa: CASSDTGLAGGGRQYF
d_gene: -; v_gene: TRBV5-4; len: 14; CDR3aa: CASSFSTVANVLTF
d_gene: -; v_gene: TRBV6-5; len: 13; CDR3aa: CASTWTGGGGYTF
d_gene: TRBD1; v_gene: TRBV4-1; len: 15; CDR3aa: CASSHRTGGKDTQYF
d_gene: TRBD2; v_gene: TRBV10-3; len: 16; CDR3aa: CAISGTSGGHQETQYF
d_gene: -; v_gene: TRBV7-8; len: 15; CDR3aa: CASSRGGGMAGELFF
d_gene: TRBD1; v_gene: TRBV5-1; len: 16; CDR3aa: CASSLTGAGAYNEQFF
d_gene: -; v_gene: TRBV11-3; len: 16; CDR3aa: CASSLGNEGVYNEQFF
d_gene: TRBD1; v_gene: TRBV28; len: 15; CDR3aa: CASSFKGYRGDEQYF
d_gene: -; v_gene: TRBV7-2; len: 14; CDR3aa: CASSFGTANNEQFF
d_gene: TRBD2; v_gene: TRBV11-1; len: 15; CDR3aa: CASSTASGRAYEQYF
d_gene: -; v_gene: TRBV6-5; len: 14; CDR3aa: CASKDSYSGNTIYF
d_gene: -; v_gene: TRBV27; len: 13; CDR3aa: CASSLTGLYEQYF
d_gene: -; v_gene: TRBV6-2/TRBV6-3; len: 15; CDR3aa: CASSYRAGRNSPLHF
d_gene: TRBD1; v_gene: TRBV13; len: 14; CDR3aa: CASSPRTGRETQYF
d_gene: TRBD1; v_gene: TRBV29-1; len: 13; CDR3aa: CSVVTGVQETQYF
d_gene: TRBD1; v_gene: TRBV5-4; len: 14; CDR3aa: CASSQPTGDGEQYF
d_gene: -; v_gene: TRBV5-1; len: 15; CDR3aa: CASSFTGSRNQPQHF
d_gene: -; v_gene: TRBV4-3; len: 18; CDR3aa: CASSQDLGQRQINSPLHF
d_gene: -; v_gene: TRBV3-1/TRBV3-2; len: 13; CDR3aa: CASSQGGDSPLHF
d_gene: TRBD1; v_gene: TRBV7-9; len: 18; CDR3aa: CASSFPLAGGLGNTEAFF
d_gene: -; v_gene: TRBV19; len: 14; CDR3aa: CASSTRNRGRGQFF